The text below deals with one TCR beta chain. The data were taken from a study of cytomegalovirus exposure and HLA in healthy donors. PCR amplification relied on 60 Vbeta primers (plus 13 Jbeta primers). Measured with immunoSEQ multiplex PCR; TCRdb has only the in-frame clones, and not every one. The sample lists 150,000 to 200,000 clones; around 79% were seen once. The specimen sequenced was PBMCs. This TCR derives from a woman between 45 and 60 years old in good health and CMV-seronegative.

This CDR3 is CASRREGRLGELFF. DNA for the CDR3: TGTGCCAGCCGCCGGGAGGGACGACTGGGGGAGCTGTTTTTT. The rearrangement joins TRBV27 to TRBJ2-2, with 8 bases that match TRBD2. The CDR3 extends over 14 amino acids. CDR1 is MNHEY, CDR2 SMNVEV, per germline (reference sequence). Losses at the gene ends were 8 bases for V and 8 bases for J; bases not matched to a gene: 10.